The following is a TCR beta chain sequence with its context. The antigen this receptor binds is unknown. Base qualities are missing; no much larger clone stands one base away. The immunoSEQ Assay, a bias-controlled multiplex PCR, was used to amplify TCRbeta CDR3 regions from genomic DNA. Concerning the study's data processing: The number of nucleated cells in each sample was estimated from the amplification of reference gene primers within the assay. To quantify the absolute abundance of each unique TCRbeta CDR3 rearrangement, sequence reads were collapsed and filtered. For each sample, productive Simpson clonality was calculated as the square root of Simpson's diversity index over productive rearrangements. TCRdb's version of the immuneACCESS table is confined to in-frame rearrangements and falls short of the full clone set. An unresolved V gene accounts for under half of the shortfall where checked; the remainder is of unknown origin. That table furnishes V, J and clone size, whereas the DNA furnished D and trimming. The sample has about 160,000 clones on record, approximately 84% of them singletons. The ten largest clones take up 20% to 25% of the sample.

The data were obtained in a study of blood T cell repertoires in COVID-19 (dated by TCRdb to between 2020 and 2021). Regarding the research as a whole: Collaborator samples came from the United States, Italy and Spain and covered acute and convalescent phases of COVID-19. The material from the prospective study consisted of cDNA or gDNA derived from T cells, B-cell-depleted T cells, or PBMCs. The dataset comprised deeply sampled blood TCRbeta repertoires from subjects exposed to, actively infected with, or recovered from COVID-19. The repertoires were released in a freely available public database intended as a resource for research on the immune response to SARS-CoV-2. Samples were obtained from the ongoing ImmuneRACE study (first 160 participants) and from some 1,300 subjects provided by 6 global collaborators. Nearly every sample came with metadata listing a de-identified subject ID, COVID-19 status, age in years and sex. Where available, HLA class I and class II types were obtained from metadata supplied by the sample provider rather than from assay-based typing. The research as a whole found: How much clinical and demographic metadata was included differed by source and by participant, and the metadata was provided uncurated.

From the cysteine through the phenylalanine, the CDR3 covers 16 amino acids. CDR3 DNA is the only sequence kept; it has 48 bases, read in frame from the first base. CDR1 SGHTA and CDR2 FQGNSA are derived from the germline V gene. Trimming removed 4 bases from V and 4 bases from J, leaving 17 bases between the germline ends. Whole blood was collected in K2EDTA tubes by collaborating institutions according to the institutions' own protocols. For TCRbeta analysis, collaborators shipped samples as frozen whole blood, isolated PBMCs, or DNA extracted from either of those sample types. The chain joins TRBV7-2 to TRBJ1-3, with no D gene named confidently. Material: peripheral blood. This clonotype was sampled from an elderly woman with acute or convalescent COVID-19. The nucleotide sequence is TGTGCCAGCAGCTGGTACGGAGAAGCTACGGGAAACACCATATATTTT. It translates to CASSWYGEATGNTIYF.